This T cell receptor (beta chain) was profiled in a study of Graves' ophthalmopathy and Graves' hyperthyroidism. Study-wide results and caveats: Among expanded thyroid clonotypes above 0.001 frequency, most also occurred in blood.

V shed 5 bases and J shed 5 bases, with 16 bases lying between them. CDR1 SQVTM and CDR2 ANQGSEA come from the germline V gene. The CDR3 covers 13 residues. CDR3 regions of TCR beta were amplified from RNA transcripts. Second-round multiplex PCR came after a first-round RT-PCR that employed HTBI primers. MiXCR was run by TCRdb on the multiplex PCR reads, yielding one entry per CDR3 protein. The sample shows about 210,000 distinct CDR3 sequences, under 30% of them seen only once. This clonotype was counted many times. The antigen is undetermined. The sample taken for sequencing was peripheral blood. The receptor was derived from a man aged 50 to 60 with Graves' ophthalmopathy. V usage is TRBV29-1 and J usage is TRBJ2-7; D tentatively reads TRBD1 or TRBD2 (6 bases each). CDR3 residues: CSVLPGAQNEQYF. The DNA of the CDR3 is TGCAGCGTTTTGCCGGGGGCTCAAAACGAGCAGTACTTC.